This T cell receptor beta chain was recorded in a study of T-cell reconstitution after alpha-beta-depleted transplantation in children. General study findings and limits: Among T cells one year after transplant, newly produced cells accounted for most counts and diversity.

This clonotype came up a few times. What it binds is not known. TCRbeta library construction was performed incorporating unique molecular identifiers. TCRdb called the PCR reads again in MiXCR, with one record for every CDR3 protein. The profile shows 60,000 to 85,000 distinct CDR3 sequences, about a sixth of them singletons. Specimen: PBMCs, mostly from graft donor cells, collected 360 days after TCRalphabeta/CD19-depleted stem cell transplant. The clonotype was recovered from a male patient under 10 years old who had a stem cell transplant for acute lymphoblastic leukemia, so the T cells may come from the graft donor.

CDR3 in amino acids: CASSETLAPNIQYF. Here the CDR3 DNA reads TGCGCCAGCAGTGAAACCCTAGCTCCAAACATTCAGTACTTC. V is TRBV10-1 and J is TRBJ2-4; TRBD2 is a possible D gene (5 bases). V was trimmed by 3 bases and J by 6 bases, leaving 12 bases between them. The CDR3 length is 14 residues. Germline V lookup: CDR1 WNHNN, CDR2 SYGVQD (reference sequence).